This entry features one TCR beta chain sequence. Its antigen remains unidentified. This entry is derived from a study of shared clonotypes between healthy human individuals. Study-level findings and limits: Clonotype sharing across four donors was observed for roughly 5% of naive CD4 clonotypes. Researchers found naive subsets generally carried larger estimated richness than memory subsets.

The CDR3 has 16 residues. Germline V lookup: CDR1 SGHAT, CDR2 FQNNGV. V lost 1 base and J lost 5; bases outside the gene matches: 8. Data came from immunoSEQ multiplex PCR; TCRdb stores just in-frame clones and leaves some out. The sample lists around 2.3 million clones; roughly 95% were seen once. Only Caucasian adults living in Nashville, Tennessee served as donors. Naive CD45RA+ and memory CD45RA-negative subsets were split from CD4+ cells. This receptor was obtained from a man younger than 35 in good health. Sequencing used naive CD4+ T cells sorted from blood. The subset here: CD45RA+ positively selected. J is TRBJ2-5 and V is TRBV11-2; the match to TRBD2 covers 9 bases. CDR3 in amino acids: CASSLVITSGRETQYF. As DNA, the CDR3 is TGTGCCAGCAGCTTAGTCATAACTAGCGGGCGGGAGACCCAGTACTTC.